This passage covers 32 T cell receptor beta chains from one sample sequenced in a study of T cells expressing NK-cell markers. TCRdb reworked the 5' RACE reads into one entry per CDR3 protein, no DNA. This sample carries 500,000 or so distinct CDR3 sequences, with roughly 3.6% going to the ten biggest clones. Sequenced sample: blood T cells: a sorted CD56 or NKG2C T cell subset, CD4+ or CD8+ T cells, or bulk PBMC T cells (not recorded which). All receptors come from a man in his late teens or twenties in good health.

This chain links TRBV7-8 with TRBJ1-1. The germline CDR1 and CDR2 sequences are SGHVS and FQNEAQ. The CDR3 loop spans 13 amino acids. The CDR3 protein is CASSLSVYTEAFF. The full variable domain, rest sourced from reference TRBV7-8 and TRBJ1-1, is GAGVSQSPRYKVAKRGQDVALRCDPISGHVSLFWYQQALGQGPEFLTYFQNEAQLDKSGLPSDRFFAERPEGSVSTLKIQRTQQEDSAVYLCASSLSVYTEAFFGQGTRLTVV.

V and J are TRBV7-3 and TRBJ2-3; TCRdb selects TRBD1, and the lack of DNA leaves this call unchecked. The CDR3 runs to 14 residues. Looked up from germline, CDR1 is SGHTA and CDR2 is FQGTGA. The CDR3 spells CASSHGQYTDTQYF.

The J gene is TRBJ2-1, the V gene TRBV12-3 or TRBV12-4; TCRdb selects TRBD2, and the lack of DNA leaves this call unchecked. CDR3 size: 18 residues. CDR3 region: CASSSPKGGLVSYNEQFF.

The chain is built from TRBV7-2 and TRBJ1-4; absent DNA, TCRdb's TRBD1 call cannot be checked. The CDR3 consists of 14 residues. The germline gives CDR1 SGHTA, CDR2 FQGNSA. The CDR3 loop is CASSFGQGHEKLFF. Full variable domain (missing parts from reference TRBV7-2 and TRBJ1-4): GAGVSQSPSNKVTEKGKDVELRCDPISGHTALYWYRQSLGQGLEFLIYFQGNSAPDKSGLPSDRFSAERTGGSVSTLTIQRTQQEDSAVYLCASSFGQGHEKLFFGSGTQLSVL.

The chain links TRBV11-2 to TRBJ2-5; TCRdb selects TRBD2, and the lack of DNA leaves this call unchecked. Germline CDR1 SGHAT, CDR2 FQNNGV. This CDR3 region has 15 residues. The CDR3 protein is CASRRSGDDGETQYF. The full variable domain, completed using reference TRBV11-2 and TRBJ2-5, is EAGVAQSPRYKIIEKRQSVAFWCNPISGHATLYWYQQILGQGPKLLIQFQNNGVVDDSQLPKDRFSAERLKGVDSTLKIQPAKLEDSAVYLCASRRSGDDGETQYFGPGTRLLVL.

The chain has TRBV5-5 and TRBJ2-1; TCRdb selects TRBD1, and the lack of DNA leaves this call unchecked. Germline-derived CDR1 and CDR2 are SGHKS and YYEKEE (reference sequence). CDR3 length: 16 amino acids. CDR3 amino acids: CASSHYRSKNYNEQFF.

CDR3: CASSPRQVPSVNYGYTF. The chain carries TRBV18 and TRBJ1-2; absent DNA, TCRdb's TRBD1 call cannot be checked. Germline lookup yields CDR1 KGHSH and CDR2 LQKENI. The CDR3 runs 17 residues.

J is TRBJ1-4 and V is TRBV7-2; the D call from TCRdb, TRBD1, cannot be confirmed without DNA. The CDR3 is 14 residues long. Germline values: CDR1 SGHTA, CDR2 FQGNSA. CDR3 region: CASSNRGLMEKLFF.

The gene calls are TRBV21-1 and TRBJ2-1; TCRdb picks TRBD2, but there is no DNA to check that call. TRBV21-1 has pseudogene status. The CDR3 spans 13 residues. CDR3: CASSILGGHEQFF.

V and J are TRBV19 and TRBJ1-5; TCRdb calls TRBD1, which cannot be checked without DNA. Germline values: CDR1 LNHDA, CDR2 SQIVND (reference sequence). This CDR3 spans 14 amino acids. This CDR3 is CASGQLYSNQPQHF.

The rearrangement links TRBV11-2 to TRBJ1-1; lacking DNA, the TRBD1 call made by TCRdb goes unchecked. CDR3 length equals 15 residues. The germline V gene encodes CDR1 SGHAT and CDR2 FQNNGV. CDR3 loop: CASSLGQGAATEAFF.

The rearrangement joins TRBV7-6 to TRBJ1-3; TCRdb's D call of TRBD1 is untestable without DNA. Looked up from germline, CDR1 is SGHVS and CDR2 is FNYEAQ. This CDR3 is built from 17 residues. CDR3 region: CASSLIPGQGVQNTIYF.

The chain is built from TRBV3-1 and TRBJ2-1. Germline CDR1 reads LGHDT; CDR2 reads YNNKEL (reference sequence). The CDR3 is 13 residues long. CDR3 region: CASSQEVASEQFF.

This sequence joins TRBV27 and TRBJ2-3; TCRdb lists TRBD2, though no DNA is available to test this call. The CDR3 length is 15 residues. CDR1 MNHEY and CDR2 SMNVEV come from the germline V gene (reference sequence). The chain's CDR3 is CASSLGRGGTDTQYF.

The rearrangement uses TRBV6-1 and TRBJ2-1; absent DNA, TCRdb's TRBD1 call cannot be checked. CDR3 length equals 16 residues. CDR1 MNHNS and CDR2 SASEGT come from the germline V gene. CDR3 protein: CASSHPGGHSYNEQFF.

The CDR3 sequence is CASKQGPLDTEAFF. This chain uses TRBV28 with TRBJ1-1; TCRdb selects TRBD1, and the lack of DNA leaves this call unchecked. CDR3 length: 14 amino acids. Germline CDR1 reads MDHEN; CDR2 reads SYDVKM.

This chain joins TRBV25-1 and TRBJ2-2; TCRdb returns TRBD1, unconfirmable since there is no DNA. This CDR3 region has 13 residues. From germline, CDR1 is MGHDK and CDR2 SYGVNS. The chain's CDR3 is CASSHRGTGELFF.

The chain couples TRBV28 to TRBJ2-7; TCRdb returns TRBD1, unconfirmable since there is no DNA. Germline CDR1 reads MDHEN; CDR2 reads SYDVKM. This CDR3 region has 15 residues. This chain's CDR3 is CASSLSDRGTYEQYF.

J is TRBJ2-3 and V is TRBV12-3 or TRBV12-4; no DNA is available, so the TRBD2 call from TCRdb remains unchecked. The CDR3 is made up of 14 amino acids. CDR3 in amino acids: CASSSQREVDTQYF.

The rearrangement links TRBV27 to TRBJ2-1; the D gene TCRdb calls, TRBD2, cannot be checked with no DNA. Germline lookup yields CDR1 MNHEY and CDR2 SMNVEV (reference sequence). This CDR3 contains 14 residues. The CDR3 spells CASAWTSGYNEQFF.

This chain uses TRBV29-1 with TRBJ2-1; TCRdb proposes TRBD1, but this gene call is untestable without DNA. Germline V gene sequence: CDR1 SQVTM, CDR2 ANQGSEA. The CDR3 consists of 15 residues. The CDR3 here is CSVGPGGNLYNEQFF.

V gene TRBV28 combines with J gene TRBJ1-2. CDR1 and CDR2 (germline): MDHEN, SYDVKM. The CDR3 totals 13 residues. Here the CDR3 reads CASSLTGGGGYTF.

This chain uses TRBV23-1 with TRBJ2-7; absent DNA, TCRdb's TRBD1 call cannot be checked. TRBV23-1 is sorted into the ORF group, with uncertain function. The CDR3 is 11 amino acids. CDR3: CATTGFYEQYF.

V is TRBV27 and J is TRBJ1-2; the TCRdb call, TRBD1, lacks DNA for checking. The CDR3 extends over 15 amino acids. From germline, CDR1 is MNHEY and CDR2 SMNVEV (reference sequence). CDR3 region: CASSLFRGNLYGYTF.

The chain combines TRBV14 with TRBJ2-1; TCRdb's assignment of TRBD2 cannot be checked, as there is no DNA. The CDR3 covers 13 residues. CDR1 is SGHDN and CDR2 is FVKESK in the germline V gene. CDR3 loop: CASSQVKGGEQFF.

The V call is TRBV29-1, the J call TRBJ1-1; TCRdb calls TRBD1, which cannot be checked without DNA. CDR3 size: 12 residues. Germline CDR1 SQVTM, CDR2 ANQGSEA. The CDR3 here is CSCITGNTEAFF.

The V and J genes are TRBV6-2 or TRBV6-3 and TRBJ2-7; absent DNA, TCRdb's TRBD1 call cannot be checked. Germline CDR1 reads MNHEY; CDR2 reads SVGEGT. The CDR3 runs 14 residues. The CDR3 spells CASTNTPGSYEQYF.

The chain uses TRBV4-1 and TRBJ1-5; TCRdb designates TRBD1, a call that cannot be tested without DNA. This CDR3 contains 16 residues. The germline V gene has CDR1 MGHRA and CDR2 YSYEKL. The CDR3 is CASSQEDSYSNQPQHF.

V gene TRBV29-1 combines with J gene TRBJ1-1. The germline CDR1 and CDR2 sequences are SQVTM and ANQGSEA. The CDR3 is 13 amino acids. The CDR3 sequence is CSSRGRLNTEAFF.

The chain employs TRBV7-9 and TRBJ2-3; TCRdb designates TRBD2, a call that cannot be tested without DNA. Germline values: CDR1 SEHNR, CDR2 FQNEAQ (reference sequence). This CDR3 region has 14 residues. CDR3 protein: CASEGTSMADTQYF.

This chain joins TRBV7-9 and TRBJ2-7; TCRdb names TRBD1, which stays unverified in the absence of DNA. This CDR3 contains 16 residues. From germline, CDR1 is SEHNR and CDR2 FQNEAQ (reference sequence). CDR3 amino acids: CASSDTGGGQSYEQYF.

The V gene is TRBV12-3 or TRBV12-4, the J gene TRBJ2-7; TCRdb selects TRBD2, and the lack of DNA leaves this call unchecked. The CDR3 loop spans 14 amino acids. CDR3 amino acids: CASSLREFAYEQYF.